What follows are 24 T cell receptor beta chains derived from one specimen sequenced in a study of blood T cell repertoires in COVID-19. Sequencing was performed with immunoSEQ multiplex PCR; in TCRdb, only in-frame clones are kept and a portion is missing. This sample carries around 100,000 clones, approximately 79% of them seen once, and the ten largest clones take just under 4%. The specimen sequenced was peripheral blood. The receptors stem from a man aged 70-80 years with COVID-19, enrolled during active disease.

The V call is TRBV6-2 or TRBV6-3, the J call TRBJ2-7; TRBD2 might be the D (6 bases). The germline CDR1 and CDR2 sequences are MNHEY and SVGEGT. V was cut by 0 bases and J by 6 bases, with 12 bases left in between. This CDR3 has 14 amino acids. The chain's CDR3 is CASSYSKTGGEQYF. CDR3 nucleotide sequence: TGTGCCAGCAGTTACTCGAAAACCGGGGGCGAGCAGTACTTC.

This chain's CDR3 is CASSREARGSPLHF. In DNA, the CDR3 is TGTGCCAGCAGCAGAGAGGCTCGAGGGTCACCCCTCCACTTT. The V call is TRBV28, the J call TRBJ1-6; D uncertain. Germline-derived CDR1 and CDR2 are MDHEN and SYDVKM. V lost 6 bases, J lost 10 bases, and 16 bases lay in between. The CDR3 spans 14 residues.

The V and J genes are TRBV5-1 and TRBJ2-5; D might be TRBD1 (6 bases). V lost 4 bases and J lost 5, with 18 bases in between. Germline V lookup: CDR1 SGHRS, CDR2 YFSETQ. The CDR3 runs to 15 residues. CDR3 in amino acids: CASSVGHEGAETQYF. The DNA of the CDR3 is TGCGCCAGCAGCGTGGGACACGAGGGTGCGGAGACCCAGTACTTC.

This clone is a singleton in its sample. The V gene is TRBV6-5, the J gene TRBJ2-7; D is possibly TRBD1 (5 bases). This CDR3 comprises 13 residues. Germline V gene sequence: CDR1 MNHEY, CDR2 SVGAGI. Trimming took off 2 bases at V and 8 bases at J, with 13 bases between the two ends. The CDR3 DNA reads as TGTGCCAGCAGTTACGGGGCAGTATCACAGCAGTACTTC. Protein sequence: CASSYGAVSQQYF.

The chain joins TRBV7-2 to TRBJ2-7; a weak D match, TRBD1 (6 bases). Germline assignment: CDR1 SGHTA and CDR2 FQGNSA. CDR3 length: 15 amino acids. V was cut by 1 base and J by 1 base, with 11 bases left in between. The CDR3 bases are TGTGCCAGCAGCTTAGGGCAGGGGAGATCCTACGAGCAGTACTTC. Protein sequence: CASSLGQGRSYEQYF.

This clone came up a few times. The chain is built from TRBV9 and TRBJ2-7; TRBD2 agrees at 8 bases. Trimming took 0 bases from V and 0 from J; bases not matched to a gene: 8. The germline V gene encodes CDR1 SGDLS and CDR2 YYNGEE. CDR3 length equals 17 residues. The CDR3 here is CASSVGRLAGSSYEQYF. The CDR3 DNA is TGTGCCAGCAGCGTAGGGAGGCTAGCGGGCAGCTCCTACGAGCAGTACTTC.

The V call is TRBV18, the J call TRBJ2-1; possible D gene TRBD1, 6 bases. CDR3 length: 15 amino acids. Per germline, CDR1 KGHSH and CDR2 LQKENI. V was trimmed by 2 bases and J by 2 bases, leaving 10 bases between them. CDR3 region: CASSPERQAYNEQFF. In DNA form, the CDR3 reads TGTGCCAGCTCACCAGAAAGACAGGCCTACAATGAGCAGTTCTTC.

In its sample, this clone was seen a few times. This chain joins TRBV5-6 and TRBJ1-5; 9 bases fit TRBD1. This CDR3 has 15 amino acids. In germline, CDR1 is SGHDT, CDR2 YYEEEE. V shed 3 bases and J 2 bases; nucleotides not matched to a gene: 3. The CDR3 nucleotides read TGTGCCAGCAGCTCCAGGACAGGGGGCAATCAGCCCCAGCATTTT. Protein: CASSSRTGGNQPQHF.

This clone has only a few counts. This sequence joins TRBV5-1 and TRBJ2-2; tentative D call: TRBD1 (5 bases). Trimming left V 0 bases short and J 4 bases short, with 10 bases between. CDR3 length equals 15 residues. Germline CDR1 and CDR2: SGHRS and YFSETQ. CDR3 sequence: CASSLARVGTGELFF. As DNA, the CDR3 is TGCGCCAGCAGCTTGGCCAGGGTTGGCACCGGGGAGCTGTTTTTT.

The chain uses TRBV4-3 and TRBJ1-5; D not certain. Trimming removed 0 bases from V and 7 bases from J, with 10 bases in between. Germline CDR1 reads LGHNA; CDR2 reads YSLEER. The CDR3 totals 14 residues. CDR3 sequence: CASSQDVGAQPQHF. The CDR3 nucleotides are TGCGCCAGCAGCCAAGATGTGGGCGCACAGCCCCAGCATTTT.

The CDR3: CASSLVAYTDTQYF. CDR3 nucleotide sequence: TGCGCCAGCAGCTTGGTGGCATACACAGATACGCAGTATTTT. The rearrangement uses TRBV5-1 and TRBJ2-3; D unclear. Germline loops: CDR1 SGHRS, CDR2 YFSETQ. The ends were cut back, 0 bases at V and 2 bases at J, with 7 bases in the middle. CDR3 length: 14 amino acids. Full variable domain (remainder filled in from reference TRBV5-1 and TRBJ2-3): KAGVTQTPRYLIKTRGQQVTLSCSPISGHRSVSWYQQTPGQGLQFLFEYFSETQRNKGNFPGRFSGRQFSNSRSEMNVSTLELGDSALYLCASSLVAYTDTQYFGPGTRLTVL.

The gene calls are TRBV10-3 and TRBJ2-7; unclear D gene. Per germline, CDR1 ENHRY and CDR2 SYGVKD. The CDR3 extends over 16 amino acids. V was pared by 0 bases and J by 11 bases, with 23 bases between. CDR3 in DNA: TGTGCCATCAGTGAGTCGATCGCGCCTAGTCAAAAGGTGGAGTACTTC. Its protein is CAISESIAPSQKVEYF.

The chain has TRBV24-1 and TRBJ2-3, with D maybe TRBD1 (5 bases). The CDR3 runs to 14 residues. Per germline, CDR1 KGHDR and CDR2 SFDVKD. Trimming stripped 8 bases from V and 2 bases from J, with 13 bases between. CDR3 coding DNA: TGTGCCACCACCGACAGAATAGACACAGATACGCAGTATTTT. This sequence encodes CATTDRIDTDTQYF.

This chain links TRBV18 with TRBJ2-7; 14 bases map to TRBD2. Germline lookup yields CDR1 KGHSH and CDR2 LQKENI. This CDR3 is 17 amino acids long. V was pared by 2 bases and J by 0 bases, with 3 bases of the junction left unmatched. This CDR3 is CASSPRGTSGSSYEQYF. DNA for the CDR3: TGTGCCAGCTCACCAAGAGGGACTAGCGGGAGCTCCTACGAGCAGTACTTC.

This chain joins TRBV6-1 and TRBJ1-4, with D hard to call. This CDR3 has 13 residues. Germline CDR1 reads MNHNS; CDR2 reads SASEGT. V lost 2 bases, J lost 5 bases, and 6 bases lay in between. This CDR3 reads CASSETPNEKLFF. In nucleotides, the CDR3 is TGTGCCAGCAGTGAAACACCGAATGAAAAACTGTTTTTT.

This chain connects TRBV12-3 or TRBV12-4 to TRBJ2-1; possible D gene TRBD2, 5 bases. V was cut by 5 bases and J by 12 bases, with 17 bases left in between. The CDR3 loop spans 13 amino acids. CDR3 DNA: TGTGCCAGCAGTCCGGCCGAGGGTGAGGGGCAGTTCTTC. It is translated as CASSPAEGEGQFF.

The chain carries TRBV7-2 and TRBJ2-7; the D is unclear. Trimming stripped 1 base from V and 0 bases from J, with 7 bases between. The CDR3 loop spans 14 amino acids. Per the germline V gene, CDR1 is SGHTA and CDR2 is FQGNSA. The CDR3 region is CASSLVESSYEQYF. CDR3 sequence (DNA): TGTGCCAGCAGCTTAGTAGAGAGCTCCTACGAGCAGTACTTC.

The rearrangement uses TRBV19 and TRBJ2-7; TRBD2 agrees at 10 bases. The CDR3 spans 13 residues. Looked up from germline, CDR1 is LNHDA and CDR2 is SQIVND (reference sequence). V shed 6 bases and J 4 bases; nucleotides not matched to a gene: 3. The chain's CDR3 is CASRPSGSYEQYF. The CDR3 DNA reads TGTGCCAGTAGGCCTAGCGGGAGTTACGAGCAGTACTTC. Looking up the rest from reference TRBV19 and TRBJ2-7 gives the full variable domain: DGGITQSPKYLFRKEGQNVTLSCEQNLNHDAMYWYRQDPGQGLRLIYYSQIVNDFQKGDIAEGYSVSREKKESFPLTVTSAQKNPTAFYLCASRPSGSYEQYFGPGTRLTVT.

V and J are TRBV27 and TRBJ2-7; 10 nucleotides match TRBD2. This CDR3 is built from 14 residues. CDR1 MNHEY and CDR2 SMNVEV come from the germline V gene (reference sequence). V gave up 6 bases and J gave up 6 bases; unmatched junction bases: 8. CDR3 loop: CASSLAGGGAEQYF. In nucleotides, the CDR3 is TGTGCCAGCAGCTTAGCGGGGGGAGGCGCCGAGCAGTACTTC.

The chain uses TRBV15 and TRBJ2-5; 11 bases line up with TRBD2. The CDR3 is made up of 14 amino acids. The trim removed 1 base at V and 5 bases at J, leaving 0 bases unmatched. Per germline, CDR1 LNHNV and CDR2 YYDKDF (reference sequence). CDR3 amino acids: CATSRGTSGETQYF. The CDR3, as DNA: TGTGCCACCAGCAGAGGGACTAGCGGGGAGACCCAGTACTTC.

The V and J genes are TRBV7-2 and TRBJ2-7; no firm D call. Trimming took off 4 bases at V and 3 bases at J, with 4 bases between the two ends. Germline V gene data show CDR1 as SGHTA and CDR2 as FQGNSA. The CDR3 has 11 amino acids. CDR3 sequence reads: CASSSYYEQYF. CDR3 bases: TGTGCCAGCAGCTCCTACTACGAGCAGTACTTC. Combining the CDR3 with reference TRBV7-2 and TRBJ2-7 gives the whole variable domain GAGVSQSPSNKVTEKGKDVELRCDPISGHTALYWYRQSLGQGLEFLIYFQGNSAPDKSGLPSDRFSAERTGGSVSTLTIQRTQQEDSAVYLCASSSYYEQYFGPGTRLTVT.

The chain employs TRBV29-1 and TRBJ2-5; TRBD1 matches 9 bases. J gave up 5 bases and V 6 bases, and 4 bases lay outside the gene matches. This CDR3 spans 12 amino acids. The V gene's germline CDR1 is SQVTM and CDR2 ANQGSEA. CDR3 amino acids: CSVTGGGETQYF. The CDR3 DNA is TGCAGCGTCACAGGGGGCGGGGAGACCCAGTACTTC.

The chain joins TRBV9 to TRBJ2-2; 11 bases map to TRBD2. The germline CDR1 and CDR2 sequences are SGDLS and YYNGEE. V shed 1 base and J 7 bases; nucleotides not matched to a gene: 9. There are 17 residues in the CDR3. As DNA, the CDR3 is TGTGCCAGCAGCGTAACCCTAACTAGCGGGAGTCTCGGGGAGCTGTTTTTT. Translated, it gives CASSVTLTSGSLGELFF.

Only a few counts were recorded for this clone. The rearrangement links TRBV5-6 to TRBJ2-5; 8 bases fit TRBD1. The J segment lost 5 bases and the V segment lost 1 base, leaving 13 bases of the junction unmatched. The CDR3 contains 17 residues. CDR1 and CDR2 from the germline V gene are SGHDT and YYEEEE. The CDR3 nucleotides read TGTGCCAGCAGCTTGTGGGGTCACGGACAGGGAGTGGAGACCCAGTACTTC. Encoded protein: CASSLWGHGQGVETQYF.